Given below is one TCR beta chain in context. This entry comes from a study of long-term antiretroviral therapy in people with HIV. The V gene's germline CDR1 is SGHNT and CDR2 YYREEE (reference sequence). V dropped 0 bases and J dropped 8; count of bases not matched to a gene: 4. The CDR3 contains 13 residues. Each participant with HIV received care in the United States. Researchers report immunoSEQ v3.0 was run at survey level. Some clones are missing from TCRdb's copy, which holds only in-frame ones; the method was immunoSEQ multiplex PCR. The table has some 10,000 clones, 85% to 90% seen once. This specimen consisted of unsorted PBMCs, obtained 0.2 years before starting antiretroviral therapy. This receptor was obtained from a woman aged 35 to 49 with HIV. V gene TRBV5-4 combines with J gene TRBJ1-2, with TRBD1 identical over 7 bases. CDR3 DNA: TGTGCCAGCAGCTTGGTAGAGGGGGCCGGCTACACCTTC. Translated, it gives CASSLVEGAGYTF.